Presented here are 12 T cell receptor beta chains from one specimen sequenced in a study of cytomegalovirus exposure and HLA in healthy donors. The primer mix had 60 Vbeta and 13 Jbeta primers. The data were produced by immunoSEQ multiplex PCR, yet TCRdb's version contains in-frame clones alone and is incomplete. Counted here are 150,000 to 200,000 clones, about 85% occurring once; the ten biggest clones make up more than 2%. Sequences were obtained from PBMCs. The receptors shown here come from a man between 18 and 35 years old in good health and CMV-seropositive.

This clone is a singleton in its sample. V usage is TRBV7-9 and J usage is TRBJ1-1; D is uncertain. The V gene lost 5 bases and the J gene lost 5 bases, with 9 bases spanning the gap. Germline CDR1 reads SEHNR; CDR2 reads FQNEAQ (reference sequence). The CDR3 sequence is 12 residues long. This CDR3 is CASSLTKTEAFF. In DNA form, the CDR3 reads TGTGCCAGCAGCCTTACTAAGACTGAAGCTTTCTTT.

The chain employs TRBV6-5 and TRBJ1-6; weak D call: TRBD1 (6 bases). Trimming removed 2 bases from V and 3 bases from J, with 8 bases in between. Germline CDR1 is MNHEY and CDR2 is SVGAGI. This CDR3 has 15 residues. This CDR3 is CASSYQQGYNSPLHF. The CDR3 bases are TGTGCCAGCAGTTACCAACAGGGCTATAATTCACCCCTCCACTTT.

This chain connects TRBV7-2 to TRBJ1-6; 8 bases line up with TRBD1. CDR3 size: 15 residues. The germline gives CDR1 SGHTA, CDR2 FQGNSA. V shed 5 bases, J shed 8 bases, and the junction held 8 bases outside the gene matches. The CDR3 protein is CASSERQGSDSPLHF. CDR3 DNA sequence: TGTGCCAGCAGCGAAAGACAGGGGTCGGATTCACCCCTCCACTTT.

V usage is TRBV7-2 and J usage is TRBJ1-6; D is uncertain. The CDR3 loop spans 15 amino acids. Trimming left V 7 bases short and J 9 bases short, with 19 bases between. Germline V gene data show CDR1 as SGHTA and CDR2 as FQGNSA. The CDR3 sequence is CASTREAAGGSPLHF. In nucleotides, the CDR3 is TGTGCCAGCACTAGGGAGGCGGCGGGAGGTTCACCCCTCCACTTT. Complete variable domain (other parts from reference TRBV7-2 and TRBJ1-6): GAGVSQSPSNKVTEKGKDVELRCDPISGHTALYWYRQSLGQGLEFLIYFQGNSAPDKSGLPSDRFSAERTGGSVSTLTIQRTQQEDSAVYLCASTREAAGGSPLHFGNGTRLTVT.

The chain couples TRBV7-8 to TRBJ1-1; no firm D call. In germline, CDR1 is SGHVS, CDR2 FQNEAQ. V lost 0 bases, J lost 1 base, and 9 bases lay in between. CDR3 length: 15 amino acids. The CDR3 region has the DNA TGTGCCAGCAGCTTAGCGGGTCGGGGGAACACTGAAGCTTTCTTT. It specifies CASSLAGRGNTEAFF.

This chain uses TRBV19 with TRBJ1-2, with D possibly being TRBD1 (6 bases). The germline V gene has CDR1 LNHDA and CDR2 SQIVND (reference sequence). The CDR3 totals 16 residues. The V end was cut by 6 bases, the J end by 0 bases, with 17 bases between. CDR3 coding DNA: TGTGCCAGTAGCCTTCATACAGGGTCAGCTAACTATGGCTACACCTTC. Amino acids: CASSLHTGSANYGYTF.

To note about this clone: The junction does not match germline at one end; this may be a read error. V usage is TRBV30 and J usage is TRBJ2-6; maybe TRBD1 (5 bases). The CDR3 contains 15 residues. CDR1 is GTSNPN, CDR2 SVGIG, per germline (reference sequence). The CDR3 loop reads CAWSPDGSGANGLTF. For the CDR3, the DNA is TGTGCCTGGAGCCCAGACGGGTCTGGGGCCAACGGCCTGACTTTC.

The chain is built from TRBV19 and TRBJ2-2, with 7 nucleotides matching TRBD1. Germline CDR1 is LNHDA and CDR2 is SQIVND (reference sequence). The CDR3 is made up of 18 amino acids. Trimming took 4 bases from V and 1 from J; bases not matched to a gene: 12. The DNA of the CDR3 is TGTGCCAGTAGTACAGGGAGACAGGGTAGGGGGAACACCGGGGAGCTGTTTTTT. Encoded protein: CASSTGRQGRGNTGELFF.

This sequence joins TRBV5-6 and TRBJ2-7, with D maybe TRBD2 (7 bases). Trimming took 6 bases from V and 5 from J, leaving 15 bases between them. The CDR3 extends over 13 amino acids. Germline V gene lookup returns CDR1 SGHDT and CDR2 YYEEEE. The CDR3 loop reads CASTLRGADEQYF. The DNA of the CDR3 is TGTGCCAGCACCCTCCGGGGGGCTGACGAGCAGTACTTC.

The V call is TRBV9, the J call TRBJ1-1; maybe TRBD1 (6 bases). Looked up from germline, CDR1 is SGDLS and CDR2 is YYNGEE. With 4 bases removed from V and 2 bases from J, the gap between germline ends came to 15 bases. This CDR3 spans 15 amino acids. The CDR3 coding sequence is TGTGCCAGCAGCCCCGAGGGGGGGCGAAACACTGAAGCTTTCTTT. It encodes CASSPEGGRNTEAFF.

V gene TRBV4-2 combines with J gene TRBJ2-1; 10 bases agree with TRBD1. V lost 3 bases to trimming and J lost 4 bases; unmatched junction nucleotides: 9. Germline V CDR1 and CDR2: LGHNA, YNFKEQ. The CDR3 consists of 17 residues. The CDR3 region is CASSHPPGQGIYNEQFF. CDR3 nucleotides: TGTGCCAGCAGCCACCCTCCGGGACAGGGGATATACAATGAGCAGTTCTTC.

The genes are TRBV11-2 and TRBJ2-3; D not certain. Germline V gene lookup returns CDR1 SGHAT and CDR2 FQNNGV. The CDR3 contains 13 residues. The ends were cut back, 1 base at V and 6 bases at J, with 8 bases in the middle. The CDR3 coding sequence is TGTGCCAGCAGCTTAGGCGGCCCGGATACGCAGTATTTT. Translating gives CASSLGGPDTQYF.